This note documents a single T cell receptor beta chain sequence. Its specificity is unknown. The data stem from a study of long-term antiretroviral therapy in people with HIV. Study findings and constraints: Controls showed broader CDR3 length ranges than did the HIV repertoires.

Germline loops: CDR1 WSHSY, CDR2 SAAADI. The CDR3 runs to 19 residues. The ends were cut back, 0 bases at V and 7 bases at J, with 25 bases in the middle. The assay used was immunoSEQ (version v3.0), run at survey level. The table came from immunoSEQ multiplex PCR; TCRdb's copy has only in-frame clones and leaves some out. The sample holds more than 20,000 clones, around 80% seen once. Inclusion required at least two post-ART and at least one pre-ART PBMC samples. The sequence came from a woman in her 40s with HIV. The chain couples TRBV10-2 to TRBJ1-5; D remains unclear. The sample was unsorted PBMCs, taken 1.2 years after starting antiretroviral therapy. For the CDR3, the DNA is TGCGCCAGCAGTGAGTCTTGGCAGGTTAACGAGGGATTAAGCCAGCCCCAGCATTTT. Protein product: CASSESWQVNEGLSQPQHF.